The 27 T cell receptor beta chains presented below share a single source sample, sequenced in a study of T cells in Graves' hyperthyroidism and ophthalmopathy. TCR beta CDR3 regions were amplified from RNA. HTBI primers were used for first-round RT-PCR of the TCR CDR3. From the multiplex PCR reads, TCRdb called clonotypes with MiXCR, one entry per CDR3 protein. This repertoire shows about 560,000 distinct CDR3 sequences, 13% to 15% found once; its top ten account for about 14%. The sample consisted of blood. These receptors were obtained from a woman in her thirties or forties with Graves' hyperthyroidism.

This clonotype was counted many times. The chain combines TRBV11-2 with TRBJ2-1; 8 bases are shared with TRBD2. CDR3 length: 14 amino acids. From germline, CDR1 is SGHAT and CDR2 FQNNGV. The V gene end was trimmed by 3 bases and the J gene end by 8 bases; junction bases not matched to a gene: 6. The CDR3 DNA is TGTGCCAGCAGCTTCGGGACTAGTGCAGATGAGCAGTTCTTC. Encoded protein: CASSFGTSADEQFF. Full variable domain (remainder filled in from reference TRBV11-2 and TRBJ2-1): EAGVAQSPRYKIIEKRQSVAFWCNPISGHATLYWYQQILGQGPKLLIQFQNNGVVDDSQLPKDRFSAERLKGVDSTLKIQPAKLEDSAVYLCASSFGTSADEQFFGPGTRLTVL.

This clonotype was recorded at least ten times. The CDR3 is CASSLTGRAQETQYF. In DNA form, the CDR3 reads TGTGCCAGCAGCTTAACCGGGAGAGCACAAGAGACCCAGTACTTC. This chain uses TRBV7-2 with TRBJ2-5, with D possibly TRBD2 on 6 matching bases. The CDR3 totals 15 residues. Trimming left V 2 bases short and J 2 bases short, with 12 bases between. Germline-derived CDR1 and CDR2 are SGHTA and FQGNSA. The full variable domain, with the rest looked up from reference TRBV7-2 and TRBJ2-5, is GAGVSQSPSNKVTEKGKDVELRCDPISGHTALYWYRQSLGQGLEFLIYFQGNSAPDKSGLPSDRFSAERTGGSVSTLTIQRTQQEDSAVYLCASSLTGRAQETQYFGPGTRLLVL.

This rearrangement joins TRBV5-1 to TRBJ2-3; D tentatively fits TRBD1 or TRBD2 (5 bases each). From germline, CDR1 is SGHRS and CDR2 YFSETQ. Trimming took off 1 base at V and 6 bases at J, with 18 bases between the two ends. The CDR3 has 16 residues. In nucleotides, the CDR3 is TGCGCCAGCAGCTTGCCCATGACCCCGGGGCCGGATACGCAGTATTTT. Amino acids: CASSLPMTPGPDTQYF.

The chain has TRBV7-9 and TRBJ2-3; a weak D match, TRBD2 (6 bases). This CDR3 is 16 amino acids long. CDR1 and CDR2 from the germline V gene are SEHNR and FQNEAQ (reference sequence). Trimming removed 5 bases from V and 2 bases from J, with 17 bases in between. This CDR3 reads CASSPGGVQITDTQYF. The CDR3 DNA reads as TGTGCCAGCAGCCCCGGCGGGGTTCAAATCACAGATACGCAGTATTTT.

The rearrangement joins TRBV5-6 to TRBJ2-7, with 11 positions matching TRBD1. In germline, CDR1 is SGHDT, CDR2 YYEEEE. There are 16 residues in the CDR3. V lost 4 bases and J lost 4; bases outside the gene matches: 10. The CDR3 spells CASSTTSGQGVYEQYF. CDR3 in DNA: TGTGCCAGCAGCACCACTTCGGGACAGGGGGTGTACGAGCAGTACTTC.

This sequence joins TRBV25-1 and TRBJ1-2; D uncertain. The length of the CDR3 is 14 residues. Germline loops: CDR1 MGHDK, CDR2 SYGVNS. The ends were cut back, 3 bases at V and 5 bases at J, with 13 bases in the middle. CDR3 residues: CASSDYKDPYGYTF. As DNA, the CDR3 is TGTGCCAGCAGTGATTACAAGGACCCATATGGCTACACCTTC.

This clonotype was counted only a few times. The rearrangement uses TRBV4-1 and TRBJ1-6, with D unresolved. Germline values: CDR1 MGHRA, CDR2 YSYEKL. This CDR3 contains 12 residues. Trimming took 8 bases from V and 13 from J, leaving 15 bases between them. In DNA, the CDR3 is TGCGCCAGCGGAAACTGGCTAGGGCCCCTCCACTTT. This codes for CASGNWLGPLHF.

This clonotype has a handful of counts. Likely a read error: the CDR3 ends without its conserved phenylalanine or tryptophan. The chain recombines TRBV19 with TRBJ2-2; possibly TRBD2 for D (5 bases). Germline V lookup: CDR1 LNHDA, CDR2 SQIVND (reference sequence). The CDR3 contains 14 residues. Trimming left V 5 bases short and J 6 bases short, with 13 bases between. As DNA, the CDR3 is TGTGCCAGTAGTGCGACTATGCGTTCCGGGGAGCTGTTTTCT. Its protein product is CASSATMRSGELFS.

This clonotype was picked up many times. This chain joins TRBV7-2 and TRBJ2-7; 8 nucleotides match TRBD2. Germline CDR1 and CDR2: SGHTA and FQGNSA. CDR3 length equals 16 residues. V trimming: 2 bases; J trimming: 0 bases; junction bases outside the gene matches: 6. The CDR3 DNA reads TGTGCCAGCAGCTTACTTAGCGGGAAAAGCTCCTACGAGCAGTACTTC. Its translation is CASSLLSGKSSYEQYF.

This clonotype was seen a handful of times. The V call is TRBV4-2, the J call TRBJ1-2, with TRBD1 identical over 7 bases. Germline V lookup: CDR1 LGHNA, CDR2 YNFKEQ. This CDR3 comprises 15 residues. The J segment lost 2 bases and the V segment lost 1 base, leaving 4 bases of the junction unmatched. The DNA for the CDR3 is TGTGCCAGCAGCCAAGGGGCAGGGGGGAACTATGGCTACACCTTC. It specifies CASSQGAGGNYGYTF.

This clonotype was observed many times. This chain joins TRBV28 and TRBJ2-3; TRBD2 matches 7 bases. This CDR3 is 14 amino acids long. Germline CDR1 is MDHEN and CDR2 is SYDVKM. After removal of 8 bases from V and 2 bases from J, the junction contained 7 bases not matched to a gene. This CDR3 is CASEAGLITDTQYF. The CDR3 coding sequence is TGTGCCAGCGAAGCGGGACTAATCACAGATACGCAGTATTTT.

At least ten counts were recorded for this clonotype. This chain connects TRBV2 to TRBJ2-1; TRBD2 agrees at 12 bases. The CDR3 consists of 16 residues. Unmatched junction bases numbered 7, after V lost 2 bases and J lost 8 bases. From germline, CDR1 is SNHLY and CDR2 FYNNEI. This chain's CDR3 is CASSEFRLAGAHEQFF. The DNA for the CDR3 is TGTGCCAGCAGTGAATTTAGACTAGCGGGAGCCCATGAGCAGTTCTTC.

For the CDR3, the DNA is TGTGCCAGCAGTTTAAACGCTGGCTACAATGAGCAGTTCTTC. Its protein is CASSLNAGYNEQFF. The V and J genes are TRBV12-3 or TRBV12-4 and TRBJ2-1, with D uncertain. The CDR3 is 14 amino acids. Deletions cut 2 bases from V and 3 bases from J, with 8 bases between.

The V and J genes are TRBV10-3 and TRBJ1-5, with a possible D match to TRBD1 (6 bases). Germline assignment: CDR1 ENHRY and CDR2 SYGVKD. V was trimmed by 3 bases and J by 3 bases, leaving 15 bases between them. This CDR3 contains 16 residues. The CDR3 here is CAISDGRGQSNQPQHF. Written as DNA, the CDR3 is TGTGCCATCAGTGATGGGAGGGGACAATCCAATCAGCCCCAGCATTTT.

This clonotype was seen at least ten times. The genes are TRBV28 and TRBJ1-5, with TRBD1 as a possible D gene (5 bases). The CDR3 extends over 14 amino acids. V shed 8 bases and J shed 0 bases, with 11 bases lying between them. Germline V lookup: CDR1 MDHEN, CDR2 SYDVKM. CDR3 DNA sequence: TGTGCCAGCGAAACAGGATATAGCAATCAGCCCCAGCATTTT. Its translation is CASETGYSNQPQHF.

This clonotype was counted ten times or more. The V gene is TRBV9, the J gene TRBJ2-3; the D gene is possibly TRBD2 (6 bases). Germline loops: CDR1 SGDLS, CDR2 YYNGEE. The CDR3 sequence is 16 residues long. V was shortened by 0 bases and J by 4 bases, with 15 bases between the two germline ends. This CDR3 is CASSVDAEGGADTQYF. In nucleotides, the CDR3 is TGTGCCAGCAGCGTAGATGCGGAAGGAGGGGCAGATACGCAGTATTTT. Together with reference TRBV9 and TRBJ2-3, the CDR3 gives the full variable domain: DSGVTQTPKHLITATGQRVTLRCSPRSGDLSVYWYQQSLDQGLQFLIQYYNGEERAKGNILERFSAQQFPDLHSELNLSSLELGDSALYFCASSVDAEGGADTQYFGPGTRLTVL.

The rearrangement links TRBV28 to TRBJ2-2, with a weak D call TRBD1 (6 bases). CDR1 and CDR2 (germline): MDHEN, SYDVKM. Trimming stripped 7 bases from V and 6 bases from J, with 6 bases between. The CDR3 runs 11 residues. For the CDR3, the DNA is TGTGCCAGCAACAGGGCCGGGGAGCTGTTTTTT. It codes for CASNRAGELFF.

This clonotype was seen repeatedly, ten times or more. This chain uses TRBV18 with TRBJ1-6; D might be TRBD1 (6 bases). CDR1 is KGHSH and CDR2 is LQKENI in the germline V gene. V lost 2 bases to trimming and J lost 6 bases, with 8 bases between them. This CDR3 comprises 14 residues. CDR3 DNA sequence: TGTGCCAGCTCACCAGGAGGGGGTAATTCACCCCTCCACTTT. Protein product: CASSPGGGNSPLHF.

The V and J genes are TRBV2 and TRBJ1-2; maybe TRBD1 (6 bases). CDR3 size: 13 residues. The V gene lost 10 bases and the J gene lost 0 bases, with 12 bases spanning the gap. CDR1 and CDR2 from the germline V gene are SNHLY and FYNNEI. DNA for the CDR3: TGTGCCACCCTGGGGGCGTCTAACTATGGCTACACCTTC. Translating it yields CATLGASNYGYTF.

This clonotype was counted ten times or more. CDR3 sequence: CSARDRPAANYGYTF. CDR3 sequence (DNA): TGCAGTGCTAGAGACCGCCCGGCGGCGAACTATGGCTACACCTTC. V is TRBV20-1 and J is TRBJ1-2; D is uncertain. With 0 bases removed from V and 2 bases from J, the gap between germline ends came to 13 bases. Germline CDR1 reads DFQATT; CDR2 reads SNEGSKA (reference sequence). CDR3 length: 15 residues.

This clonotype was observed at least ten times. The rearrangement joins TRBV20-1 to TRBJ2-1; 7 bases are a match to TRBD2. CDR1 and CDR2 (germline): DFQATT, SNEGSKA (reference sequence). Germline trimming cut 3 bases from V and 6 bases from J; bases unmatched to any gene: 11. The CDR3 extends over 15 amino acids. The chain's CDR3 is CSASDAGVVINEQFF. Written as DNA, the CDR3 is TGCAGTGCTAGTGACGCGGGAGTCGTGATCAATGAGCAGTTCTTC.

The gene calls are TRBV19 and TRBJ2-1; D perhaps matches TRBD1 (5 bases). Trimming stripped 8 bases from V and 7 bases from J, with 15 bases between. CDR1 and CDR2 (germline): LNHDA, SQIVND (reference sequence). The length of the CDR3 is 13 residues. The CDR3 nucleotides are TGTGCCAGTCTAGGCAGGGATGGTAATGAGCAGTTCTTC. This translates into CASLGRDGNEQFF. Full variable domain (missing parts from reference TRBV19 and TRBJ2-1): DGGITQSPKYLFRKEGQNVTLSCEQNLNHDAMYWYRQDPGQGLRLIYYSQIVNDFQKGDIAEGYSVSREKKESFPLTVTSAQKNPTAFYLCASLGRDGNEQFFGPGTRLTVL.

This clonotype was seen ten or more times. The rearrangement links TRBV5-1 to TRBJ2-1; TRBD1 aligns across 7 bases. V lost 0 bases, J lost 5 bases, and 5 bases stayed unmatched. CDR1 SGHRS and CDR2 YFSETQ come from the germline V gene. This CDR3 region has 15 residues. The CDR3: CASSLAGTENNEQFF. The CDR3, as DNA: TGCGCCAGCAGCTTGGCCGGGACAGAAAACAATGAGCAGTTCTTC.

This sequence joins TRBV6-1 and TRBJ2-5, with 11 bases matching TRBD1. V was pared by 7 bases and J by 4 bases, with 14 bases of the junction left unmatched. Germline-derived CDR1 and CDR2 are MNHNS and SASEGT. The CDR3 is 17 residues long. The CDR3 reads CASKTDLGTGGGETQYF. The CDR3 coding sequence is TGTGCCAGCAAAACAGACCTCGGGACAGGGGGAGGAGAGACCCAGTACTTC.

This clonotype was detected a few times. The gene calls are TRBV12-5 and TRBJ1-6; D may be TRBD1 (6 bases). Germline V gene lookup returns CDR1 LGHNT and CDR2 FRNRAP. The CDR3 runs 13 residues. V gave up 8 bases and J gave up 1 base, with 6 bases separating them. For the CDR3, the DNA is TGTGCTAGTCAGGGGTCCTATAATTCACCCCTCCACTTT. Its protein is CASQGSYNSPLHF.

This clonotype occurred a few times. DNA for the CDR3: TGTGCCAGCAGTGGCCTTATTACAGGGGGCACTGAAGCTTTCTTT. Translating gives CASSGLITGGTEAFF. The chain employs TRBV25-1 and TRBJ1-1; 8 bases line up with TRBD1. The CDR3 length is 15 residues. The junction had 8 bases not matched to a gene; V was cut back by 4 bases and J by 4 bases. CDR1 MGHDK and CDR2 SYGVNS come from the germline V gene.

The table lists this clonotype with many counts. The chain has TRBV5-1 and TRBJ2-7; unclear D gene. CDR1 is SGHRS and CDR2 is YFSETQ in the germline V gene. Trimming cost V 4 bases and J 0 bases, with 11 bases left between them. This CDR3 has 14 residues. The CDR3 protein is CASSPDPSSYEQYF. CDR3 nucleotide sequence: TGCGCCAGCAGCCCCGATCCTAGCTCCTACGAGCAGTACTTC.